This is a list of T cell receptor beta chains from one sample in a study of T cell repertoires in MIS-A myocarditis. Assay: immunoSEQ multiplex PCR; the TCRdb copy retains only in-frame clones and omits some. Of 6,500 to 7,500 clones listed, about 81% are singletons. Input material: right inferior lung lobe tissue obtained at autopsy. Receptors originate from a man between 18 and 29 years old with fulminant myocarditis from multisystem inflammatory syndrome in adults (MIS-A) after COVID-19. Both conserved end residues are part of each CDR3. D genes are given only for firm matches. The size field is filled for only some rows; it gives once, few, many or a size class.

-,TRBD2,TRBJ2-7,TRBV11-2,CASSLREGPYEQYF,TGTGCCAGCAGCCTAAGGGAGGGCCCCTACGAGCAGTACTTC
once,-,TRBJ1-1,TRBV4-3,CASSQGRVLGTEAFF,TGCGCCAGCAGCCAAGGGCGGGTTTTAGGCACTGAAGCTTTCTTT
-,-,TRBJ2-7,TRBV7-9,CASSPEKLVEQYF,TGTGCCAGCAGCCCAGAGAAGCTGGTCGAGCAGTACTTC
-,-,TRBJ1-4,TRBV6-1,CASSEATFATNEKLFF,TGTGCCAGCAGTGAAGCAACATTTGCAACTAATGAAAAACTGTTTTTT
-,TRBD1,TRBJ1-3,TRBV27,CATRDRGQTGNTIYF,TGTGCCACCAGAGACAGGGGGCAAACTGGAAACACCATATATTTT
-,-,TRBJ2-3,TRBV7-9,CASSPGAFASTDTQYF,TGTGCCAGCAGCCCTGGCGCCTTCGCTAGCACAGATACGCAGTATTTT
-,TRBD2,TRBJ2-1,TRBV6-1,CASSEKSRLAGLNEQFF,TGTGCCAGCAGTGAAAAAAGCAGGCTAGCGGGATTGAATGAGCAGTTCTTC
-,-,TRBJ1-2,TRBV5-6,CASSLRQFSGYTF,TGTGCCAGCAGCTTGCGGCAGTTCTCTGGCTACACCTTC
-,TRBD1,TRBJ2-7,TRBV5-1,CASRQGAREDEQYF,TGCGCCAGCAGACAGGGGGCCCGCGAGGACGAGCAGTACTTC
-,-,TRBJ1-2,TRBV6-5,CASSYSRPGLGYGYTF,TGTGCCAGCAGTTACTCAAGGCCGGGGTTAGGCTATGGCTACACCTTC
-,-,TRBJ2-7,TRBV6-6,CASSRVAYEQYF,TGTGCCAGCTCAAGGGTGGCCTACGAGCAGTACTTC
-,-,TRBJ1-2,TRBV4-3,CASSQVLGGRGYTF,TGCGCCAGCAGCCAAGTATTGGGAGGGCGAGGCTACACCTTC
-,-,TRBJ2-1,TRBV7-3,CASSLGSGNEQFF,TGTGCCAGCAGCTTAGGTAGCGGCAATGAGCAGTTCTTC
-,TRBD2,TRBJ2-3,TRBV7-9,CASSSGLAGGPTDTQYF,TGTGCCAGCAGCTCGGGACTAGCGGGGGGCCCCACAGATACGCAGTATTTT
-,-,TRBJ2-2,TRBV28,CASSHGLANTGELFF,TGTGCCAGCAGCCACGGACTTGCCAACACCGGGGAGCTGTTTTTT
-,-,TRBJ1-1,TRBV28,CASSSPPDTYTEAFF,TGTGCCAGCAGTTCCCCCCCAGACACTTACACTGAAGCTTTCTTT
-,TRBD2,TRBJ2-7,TRBV20-1,CSAIELAGNYEQYF,TGCAGTGCTATTGAACTAGCGGGAAACTACGAGCAGTACTTC
-,-,TRBJ1-5,TRBV2,CASSETQVQPQHF,TGTGCCAGCAGTGAAACTCAGGTTCAGCCCCAGCATTTT
-,-,TRBJ1-4,TRBV28,CASSQKAMGGEKLFF,TGTGCCAGCAGCCAAAAAGCCATGGGAGGGGAAAAACTGTTTTTT
-,TRBD2,TRBJ2-3,TRBV4-2,CASSQGLAGAEDTQYF,TGTGCCAGCAGCCAAGGGCTAGCGGGGGCCGAGGATACGCAGTATTTT
-,-,TRBJ2-7,TRBV4-3,CASSQVPLSEQYF,TGCGCCAGCAGCCAAGTACCGCTATCCGAGCAGTACTTC
-,-,TRBJ1-6,TRBV30,CAWSVLAGAYNSPLHF,TGTGCCTGGAGTGTTTTAGCAGGTGCCTATAATTCACCCCTCCACTTT
-,-,TRBJ1-1,TRBV19,CASRWGAEAFF,TGTGCCAGTAGGTGGGGGGCTGAAGCTTTCTTT
-,-,TRBJ2-3,TRBV28,CASSLGALRAWDTQYF,TGTGCCAGCAGTTTAGGAGCGTTAAGGGCGTGGGATACGCAGTATTTT
once,TRBD2,TRBJ2-7,TRBV2,CASKFGRGIRDEQYF,TGTGCCAGCAAGTTCGGGAGGGGGATTAGGGACGAGCAGTACTTC
-,TRBD2,TRBJ2-3,TRBV9,CASSPGTTSTDTQYF,TGTGCCAGCAGCCCCGGGACTACTAGCACAGATACGCAGTATTTT
-,-,TRBJ1-2,TRBV10-3,CAISELLYGYTF,TGTGCCATCAGTGAGCTGCTCTATGGCTACACCTTC
-,TRBD1,TRBJ2-1,TRBV6-5,CASSYSRDSYNEQFF,TGTGCCAGCAGTTACTCGAGGGACAGCTACAATGAGCAGTTCTTC
few,-,TRBJ2-7,TRBV7-9,CPGDTQGYEQYF,TGCCCCGGGGACACTCAGGGGTACGAGCAGTACTTC
-,-,TRBJ2-5,TRBV5-1,CATRRWGAQETQYF,TGCGCCACCCGGCGGTGGGGGGCCCAAGAGACCCAGTACTTC
-,TRBD2,TRBJ2-7,TRBV11-2,CASSPSLLAGAYEQYF,TGTGCCAGCAGCCCCTCCCTTCTAGCGGGGGCCTACGAGCAGTACTTC
-,-,TRBJ1-5,TRBV24-1,CATSDSADQPQHF,TGTGCCACCAGTGATTCCGCCGATCAGCCCCAGCATTTT
once,TRBD2,TRBJ2-7,TRBV6-2/TRBV6-3,CASSSRLAGGPNEQYF,TGTGCCAGCAGTTCCAGACTAGCGGGGGGACCAAACGAGCAGTACTTC
once,-,TRBJ1-5,TRBV28,CASTLGGVVQPQHF,TGTGCCAGCACTCTGGGGGGGGTAGTTCAGCCCCAGCATTTT
-,-,TRBJ1-2,TRBV7-9,CASSPGAGVLYGYTF,TGTGCCAGCAGTCCGGGGGCAGGGGTACTCTATGGCTACACCTTC
-,-,TRBJ1-2,TRBV11-2,CASSFPITWGYGYTF,TGTGCCAGCAGCTTTCCAATAACTTGGGGATATGGCTACACCTTC
-,-,TRBJ2-7,TRBV7-2,CASSLSPSGHYEQYF,TGTGCCAGCAGCTTAAGCCCCAGCGGACACTACGAGCAGTACTTC
-,-,TRBJ1-5,TRBV28,CASSFRGYQPQHF,TGTGCCAGCAGTTTCCGGGGTTACCAGCCCCAGCATTTT
-,TRBD1,TRBJ2-7,TRBV19,CASSPTGAAYEQYF,TGTGCCAGTAGCCCTACAGGGGCGGCCTACGAGCAGTACTTC
-,TRBD1,TRBJ1-2,TRBV7-2,CASSPRGDRGEGTF,TGTGCCAGCAGCCCACGGGGGGACAGGGGGGAAGGCACCTTC
once,-,TRBJ1-1,TRBV2,CATQGEVDTEAFF,TGTGCCACCCAGGGAGAGGTCGACACTGAAGCTTTCTTT
-,TRBD1,TRBJ1-4,TRBV5-1,CASRTGGEEKLFF,TGCGCCAGCCGGACAGGGGGGGAGGAAAAACTGTTTTTT
-,-,TRBJ1-2,TRBV9,CASSVEADPFYGYTF,TGTGCCAGCAGCGTAGAGGCGGACCCTTTTTATGGCTACACCTTC
-,TRBD1,TRBJ1-6,TRBV5-1,CASSPDRGQIYSPLHF,TGCGCCAGCAGCCCAGACAGGGGGCAGATATATTCACCCCTCCACTTT
-,TRBD1,TRBJ1-2,TRBV5-4,CASSSSTGGYGYTF,TGTGCCAGCAGCTCATCGACAGGGGGGTATGGCTACACCTTC
once,-,TRBJ2-1,TRBV25-1,CASSPRVGYEQFF,TGTGCCAGCAGCCCCCGGGTTGGCTATGAGCAGTTCTTC